This TCR beta chain was obtained from a study of blood T cell repertoires in COVID-19. The wider study: Specimens from acute and convalescent COVID-19 originated in the United States, Italy and Spain. Sources were T cells, B-cell-depleted T cells, or PBMCs; the material itself was cDNA or gDNA.

Some clones are missing from TCRdb's copy, which holds only in-frame ones; the method was immunoSEQ multiplex PCR. The repertoire includes fewer than 85,000 clones, 75% to 90% of them detected once, and 4.5% to 5.5% sits in the top ten. Germline trimming cut 0 bases from V and 4 bases from J; bases unmatched to any gene: 9. Germline assignment: CDR1 SGHRS and CDR2 YFSETQ. The CDR3 is 20 residues long. The sequence was obtained from a man older than 75 with acute or convalescent COVID-19. Sequenced: peripheral blood. The rearrangement links TRBV5-1 to TRBJ2-2, with TRBD2 matching 16 bases. CDR3 region: CASSLAGTSGRAQGTGELFF. As DNA, the CDR3 is TGCGCCAGCAGCTTGGCCGGGACTAGCGGGAGGGCCCAGGGCACCGGGGAGCTGTTTTTT.